This is a list of T cell receptor beta chains from one sample in a study of cytomegalovirus exposure and HLA in healthy donors. Method: immunoSEQ multiplex PCR; TCRdb's copy keeps in-frame clones and lacks some. The profile shows roughly 190,000 clones, roughly four fifths of them singletons. The specimen sequenced was PBMCs. These receptors all come from a woman aged 30 to 39 in good health and CMV-seropositive. The CDR3 runs from the conserved cysteine through the conserved F or W. D genes are given only for firm matches. Clone size, where shown, is once, few, many, or a class for clones that have expanded.

>NA|NA|TRBV28|TRBJ2-5
CATASGDRKETQYF
TGTGCCACCGCCTCTGGTGACAGAAAAGAGACCCAGTACTTC
>few|TRBD1|TRBV7-8|TRBJ1-3
CASSARDSLSGNTIYF
TGTGCCAGCAGCGCCAGGGACAGTCTCTCTGGAAACACCATATATTTT
>once|TRBD1|TRBV15|TRBJ1-5
CATSRNRDRGRFQPQHF
TGTGCCACCAGCAGAAACCGGGACAGGGGGCGCTTTCAGCCCCAGCATTTT
>NA|NA|TRBV4-3|TRBJ1-4
CASSQAREANEKLFF
TGCGCCAGCAGCCAAGCCCGAGAAGCTAATGAAAAACTGTTTTTT
>NA|TRBD2|TRBV7-6|TRBJ2-2
CASSLSSGRASGELFF
TGTGCCAGCAGCTTATCAAGCGGGAGGGCTTCCGGGGAGCTGTTTTTT
>NA|TRBD2|TRBV13|TRBJ2-5
CASSSGRGGETQYF
TGTGCCAGCAGCTCTGGCCGGGGGGGAGAGACCCAGTACTTC
>NA|NA|TRBV29-1|TRBJ2-5
CSFGELQETQYF
TGCAGCTTCGGGGAATTACAAGAGACCCAGTACTTC
>NA|NA|TRBV28|TRBJ2-5
CASGLRTRETQYF
TGTGCCAGCGGACTACGAACGAGAGAGACCCAGTACTTC
>NA|NA|TRBV7-2|TRBJ2-3
CASSIGLHPSTDTQYF
TGTGCCAGCAGCATAGGACTTCACCCGAGCACAGATACGCAGTATTTT
>NA|NA|TRBV4-3|TRBJ1-3
CASSQDRHLRNTIYF
TGCGCCAGCAGCCAAGATCGACACCTTCGGAACACCATATATTTT
>NA|NA|TRBV27|TRBJ2-7
CASSLKTPPPGEQYF
TGTGCCAGCAGTTTAAAGACTCCCCCTCCCGGCGAGCAGTACTTC
>NA|NA|TRBV4-3|TRBJ2-2
CASSQIAGMNTGELFF
TGCGCCAGCAGCCAAATTGCCGGGATGAACACCGGGGAGCTGTTTTTT
>NA|TRBD1|TRBV6-5|TRBJ1-1
CASRRGQVEGAFF
TGTGCCAGCAGGAGGGGACAGGTAGAGGGAGCTTTCTTT
>NA|NA|TRBV19|TRBJ2-7
CASSTAWGAGEQYF
TGTGCCAGTAGTACCGCCTGGGGAGCGGGTGAGCAGTACTTC
>NA|TRBD2|TRBV10-1|TRBJ2-5
CASSERPGGIETQYF
TGCGCCAGCAGCGAACGGCCGGGGGGAATCGAGACCCAGTACTTC
>NA|TRBD1|TRBV27|TRBJ2-5
CASSLSARDRGLFGTQYF
TGTGCCAGCAGTTTATCGGCACGGGACAGGGGATTATTTGGGACCCAGTACTTC
>NA|TRBD1|TRBV5-1|TRBJ2-1
CASSRGQVLDNEQFF
TGCGCCAGCAGCCGCGGACAGGTTTTAGACAATGAGCAGTTCTTC
>NA|TRBD1|TRBV13|TRBJ2-7
CASSYNRGSEQYF
TGTGCCAGCAGCTATAACAGGGGATCCGAGCAGTACTTC
>NA|NA|TRBV30|TRBJ2-7
CACGQSYEQYF
TGTGCCTGCGGACAATCCTACGAGCAGTACTTC
>NA|TRBD1|TRBV5-1|TRBJ2-5
CASSPQPGQQETQYF
TGCGCCAGCAGCCCTCAACCGGGACAGCAAGAGACCCAGTACTTC
>few|NA|TRBV7-9|TRBJ1-5
CASSLGGINQPQHF
TGTGCCAGCAGCTTGGGGGGTATCAATCAGCCCCAGCATTTT
>NA|TRBD2|TRBV9|TRBJ2-3
CASSVVGTSATDTQYF
TGTGCCAGCAGCGTAGTAGGGACTAGCGCCACAGATACGCAGTATTTT
>NA|TRBD1|TRBV5-1|TRBJ2-1
CASRDRTGSSYNEQFF
TGCGCCAGCAGGGATCGGACAGGGAGCTCCTACAATGAGCAGTTCTTC
>NA|TRBD1|TRBV5-1|TRBJ1-4
CASSPRQGGEKLFF
TGCGCCAGCAGCCCGCGACAGGGGGGTGAAAAACTGTTTTTT
>few|NA|TRBV6-5|TRBJ1-1
CASSYKQPLNTEAFF
TGTGCCAGCAGCTATAAACAGCCCTTGAACACTGAAGCTTTCTTT
>NA|NA|TRBV6-4|TRBJ2-2
CASSDGRNTGELFF
TGTGCCAGCAGTGACGGGAGAAACACCGGGGAGCTGTTTTTT
>NA|NA|TRBV5-4|TRBJ2-7
CASSLASTYEQYF
TGTGCCAGCAGCTTGGCCTCTACCTACGAGCAGTACTTC
>NA|NA|TRBV5-1|TRBJ2-6
CASSLHRVSGANVLTF
TGCGCCAGCAGCTTGCACAGGGTTTCCGGGGCCAACGTCCTGACTTTC
>few|NA|TRBV28|TRBJ1-6
CASRSTGSSYNSPLHF
TGTGCCAGCAGATCTACAGGGAGCTCCTATAATTCACCCCTCCACTTT
>NA|NA|TRBV5-4|TRBJ1-3
CASSAPGTKYSGNTIYF
TGTGCCAGCAGCGCCCCCGGGACAAAATACTCTGGAAACACCATATATTTT
>once|NA|TRBV29-1|TRBJ2-3
CSLAPGTDTQYF
TGCAGCCTGGCCCCAGGGACAGATACGCAGTATTTT
>NA|TRBD1|TRBV5-6|TRBJ2-3
CASSFRDSIYTDTQYF
TGTGCCAGCAGCTTTAGGGACAGTATTTACACAGATACGCAGTATTTT
>NA|TRBD1|TRBV4-3|TRBJ1-1
CASSQEAGDRGLSEAFF
TGCGCCAGCAGCCAAGAAGCGGGGGACAGGGGGTTGAGTGAAGCTTTCTTT
>once|NA|TRBV15|TRBJ2-1
CATSRQGAGDGEQFF
TGTGCCACCAGCAGACAGGGGGCGGGGGACGGTGAGCAGTTCTTC
>NA|NA|TRBV7-9|TRBJ1-5
CSSSLGRQPQHF
TGTTCCAGCAGCTTAGGGAGGCAGCCCCAGCATTTT
>once|NA|TRBV28|TRBJ2-2
CASSFLSGTGELFF
TGTGCCAGCAGTTTTCTGTCGGGGACCGGGGAGCTGTTTTTT
>once|TRBD2|TRBV6-5|TRBJ2-7
CASRGRGEAYEQYF
TGTGCCAGCAGGGGTCGGGGGGAGGCCTACGAGCAGTACTTC
>NA|NA|TRBV2|TRBJ2-7
CASSTNRDREQYF
TGTGCCAGCAGTACCAACAGGGATCGCGAGCAGTACTTC
>NA|NA|TRBV11-3|TRBJ2-7
CASSLGSEAGYEQYF
TGTGCCAGCAGCTTAGGTTCGGAGGCGGGGTACGAGCAGTACTTC
>NA|TRBD2|TRBV7-8|TRBJ2-1
CASSLAGLAGVYNEQFF
TGTGCCAGCAGCTTAGCGGGGCTAGCGGGAGTCTACAATGAGCAGTTCTTC
>NA|NA|TRBV7-7|TRBJ1-5
CASSLSRDQPQHF
TGTGCCAGCAGCTTAAGCAGGGATCAGCCCCAGCATTTT
>once|NA|TRBV13|TRBJ1-1
CASTLNQGNTEAFF
TGTGCCAGCACCCTAAACCAGGGGAACACTGAAGCTTTCTTT
>NA|TRBD2|TRBV6-5|TRBJ2-7
CASSYVTSGRRNEQYF
TGTGCCAGCAGTTACGTGACTAGCGGGAGGAGAAACGAGCAGTACTTC
>NA|TRBD2|TRBV5-1|TRBJ2-5
CASSLTLAGEVLETQYF
TGCGCCAGCAGCTTGACACTAGCGGGAGAGGTTTTGGAGACCCAGTACTTC
>NA|NA|TRBV6-5|TRBJ1-1
CASSYTGTLQDTEAFF
TGTGCCAGCAGTTACACGGGGACACTTCAAGACACTGAAGCTTTCTTT
>few|TRBD1|TRBV14|TRBJ1-1
CASSQDRVATEAFF
TGTGCCAGCAGCCAGGACAGGGTCGCGACTGAAGCTTTCTTT
>few|TRBD2|TRBV5-8|TRBJ2-1
CASRPISGGQNNEQFF
TGTGCCAGCAGACCTATTAGCGGGGGGCAAAACAATGAGCAGTTCTTC